The 3 T cell receptor beta chains below come from one sample, sequenced in a study of blood T cell repertoires in COVID-19. The assay was immunoSEQ multiplex PCR, and TCRdb's table has in-frame clones only and misses some. Of some 120,000 clones listed, roughly three quarters were seen once; the top ten hold about 40%. The specimen sequenced was peripheral blood. These receptors originate from a man aged 40-55 years with active or convalescent COVID-19.

The chain carries TRBV7-6 and TRBJ2-3; 8 nucleotides agree with TRBD2. Germline trimming cut 5 bases from V and 1 base from J; bases unmatched to any gene: 11. Germline CDR1 is SGHVS and CDR2 is FNYEAQ. The CDR3 runs 17 residues. CDR3 loop: CASSTRGREEGTDTQYF. The CDR3 nucleotides are TGTGCCAGCAGCACCCGAGGGCGGGAGGAGGGCACAGATACGCAGTATTTT.

The chain couples TRBV27 to TRBJ2-1, with a weak D call TRBD2 (6 bases). The V end lost 3 bases, the J end lost 5 bases, and 11 bases lay between the germline ends. The germline gives CDR1 MNHEY, CDR2 SMNVEV (reference sequence). The CDR3 length is 14 residues. The CDR3 nucleotides are TGTGCCAGCAGTTTGGTTAGCGGTCACAATGAGCAGTTCTTC. Amino acids: CASSLVSGHNEQFF.

J is TRBJ2-1 and V is TRBV7-3, with TRBD1 matching 9 bases. The J segment lost 12 bases and the V segment lost 6 bases, leaving 21 bases of the junction unmatched. Looked up from germline, CDR1 is SGHTA and CDR2 is FQGTGA. The CDR3 length is 17 residues. CDR3 nucleotides: TGTGCCAGCAGTCCCCCCCCGACAGGGGGTGAGCGGAGCGGGCAGTTCTTC. Protein sequence: CASSPPPTGGERSGQFF. Using reference TRBV7-3 and TRBJ2-1 for the parts outside the CDR3, the full variable domain is GAGVSQTPSNKVTEKGKYVELRCDPISGHTALYWYRQSLGQGPEFLIYFQGTGAADDSGLPNDRFFAVRPEGSVSTLKIQRTERGDSAVYLCASSPPPTGGERSGQFFGPGTRLTVL.